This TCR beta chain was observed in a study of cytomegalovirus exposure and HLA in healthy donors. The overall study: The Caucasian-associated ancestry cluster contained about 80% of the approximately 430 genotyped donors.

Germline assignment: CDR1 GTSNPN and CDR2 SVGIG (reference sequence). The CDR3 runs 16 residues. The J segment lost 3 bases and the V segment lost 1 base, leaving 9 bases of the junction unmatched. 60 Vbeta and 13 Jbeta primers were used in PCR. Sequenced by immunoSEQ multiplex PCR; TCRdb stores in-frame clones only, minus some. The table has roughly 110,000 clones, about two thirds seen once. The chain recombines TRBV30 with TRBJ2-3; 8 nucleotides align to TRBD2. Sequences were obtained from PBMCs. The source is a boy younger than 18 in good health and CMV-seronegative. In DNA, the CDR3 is TGTGCCTGGAGTGAAAGTACAAGCGGGAGAACAGATACGCAGTATTTT. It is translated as CAWSESTSGRTDTQYF.